This T cell receptor (beta chain) stems from a study of a mutant IDH1 vaccine in newly diagnosed glioma. Study background: The vaccination schedule gave patients eight doses in weeks 1, 3, 5, 7, 11, 15, 19 and 23. Either 4-6 weeks after radiotherapy alone or alongside temozolomide, vaccination was begun. It was radiotherapy, temozolomide, or both that patients received previously, with most receiving both. Study results and caveats: The authors found pseudoprogression apparently unrelated to changes in top peripheral T cell clonotypes.

Concerning this clone itself: Its specificity is unknown.

Trimming at V came to 6 bases and at J to 5 bases, leaving 8 bases not matched to a gene. Germline lookup yields CDR1 MDHEN and CDR2 SYDVKM. The CDR3 is made up of 14 amino acids. Data came from immunoSEQ multiplex PCR; TCRdb stores just in-frame clones and leaves some out. The table includes about 56,000 clones, 80% to 90% detected once. Indicated time point: week 23, last vaccination. In every dose of vaccine, 300 ug of mutant IDH1 20-mer peptide was given alongside topical imiquimod. V is TRBV28 and J is TRBJ2-7; TRBD1 matches at 9 bases. The receptor was derived from a man aged 35-49 years with glioma. The specimen comprised PBMCs, sampled from a glioma patient whose treatment included an IDH1 peptide vaccine. The CDR3: CASRQQGASHEQYF. The CDR3 nucleotides read TGTGCCAGCAGACAACAGGGGGCTTCCCACGAGCAGTACTTC.